Here is one TCR beta chain with its context. The sample comes from a study of blood T cell repertoires in COVID-19. The overall study: Acute and convalescent COVID-19 specimens originated in the United States, Italy and Spain. In each case, the material was cDNA or gDNA derived from T cells, B-cell-depleted T cells, or PBMCs.

The CDR3 sequence is 12 residues long. In germline, CDR1 is SNHLY, CDR2 FYNNEI. The V end was cut by 4 bases, the J end by 10 bases, with 11 bases between. Authors' data handling: It was from reference gene primer amplification that nucleated cell counts were estimated. The data were produced by immunoSEQ multiplex PCR, yet TCRdb's version contains in-frame clones alone and is incomplete. V and J calls and clone size are as listed in that table; D and trimming were resolved from the DNA. The sample includes more than 250,000 clones, around 86% of them seen just once. The receptor's source is a man between 50 and 59 years old with active or convalescent COVID-19. The chain carries TRBV2 and TRBJ2-1; no clear D gene. Sequencing was performed on peripheral blood. The CDR3 is CASSAYPGEQFF. In DNA, the CDR3 is TGTGCCAGCAGTGCGTACCCCGGGGAGCAGTTCTTC.